This is a list of T cell receptor beta chains from one sample in a study of blood T cell repertoires in COVID-19. Sequencing was performed with immunoSEQ multiplex PCR; in TCRdb, only in-frame clones are kept and a portion is missing. Among some 210,000 clones listed, 70% to 90% were seen once. The sample consisted of PBMCs or T cells enriched from blood (not recorded which). All receptors come from a man aged 25 to 40 with acute COVID-19. CDR3s include the opening cysteine and the closing phenylalanine or tryptophan. The D gene is left open where the match is weak. A row's size may be missing; if present it is once, few, many or a size class.

CDR3 DNA: TGCAGTGGAACTGAGAACACTGAAGCTTTCTTT; CDR3 protein: CSGTENTEAFF; V gene: TRBV20-1; J gene: TRBJ1-1; clone size: -; D gene: -
CDR3 DNA: TGTGCCAGAGGCGGGGGGTCTACGTTGCAGCAGTACTTC; CDR3 protein: CARGGGSTLQQYF; V gene: TRBV2; J gene: TRBJ2-7; clone size: few; D gene: TRBD2
CDR3 DNA: TGCGCCAGCAGCCGCGAGGGGGGCACAGATACGCAGTATTTT; CDR3 protein: CASSREGGTDTQYF; V gene: TRBV4-1; J gene: TRBJ2-3; clone size: -; D gene: -
CDR3 DNA: TGTGCCAGCAACGCAGGGGCGTGGGGCTACACCTTC; CDR3 protein: CASNAGAWGYTF; V gene: TRBV28; J gene: TRBJ1-2; clone size: -; D gene: -
CDR3 DNA: TGCAGCGTTGAAGTTGGCAGGGGGCGGACTGAAGCTTTCTTT; CDR3 protein: CSVEVGRGRTEAFF; V gene: TRBV29-1; J gene: TRBJ1-1; clone size: -; D gene: TRBD1
CDR3 DNA: TGTGCCAGCAGCTTAGTTACAGGGGGAAGCTCTGGGGCCAACGTCCTGACTTTC; CDR3 protein: CASSLVTGGSSGANVLTF; V gene: TRBV7-6; J gene: TRBJ2-6; clone size: once; D gene: TRBD1
CDR3 DNA: TGTGCCAGCTCACCCCCAGGGGATGGCTACACCTTC; CDR3 protein: CASSPPGDGYTF; V gene: TRBV18; J gene: TRBJ1-2; clone size: -; D gene: -
CDR3 DNA: TGTGCCTGGAGTGTATACAGAACCTTTAACTATGGCTACACCTTC; CDR3 protein: CAWSVYRTFNYGYTF; V gene: TRBV30; J gene: TRBJ1-2; clone size: -; D gene: -
CDR3 DNA: TGTGCCAGCAGCTTAGATCTACGGGAGCTGTTTTTT; CDR3 protein: CASSLDLRELFF; V gene: TRBV11-3; J gene: TRBJ2-2; clone size: -; D gene: -
CDR3 DNA: TGTGCCAGCAGCCGTGGCAGGTATGTCTTC; CDR3 protein: CASSRGRYVF; V gene: TRBV3-1/TRBV3-2; J gene: TRBJ2-4; clone size: -; D gene: -
CDR3 DNA: TGTGCCAGCAGTTATACGACAGTCGGTCCCTACGAGCAGTACTTC; CDR3 protein: CASSYTTVGPYEQYF; V gene: TRBV6-5; J gene: TRBJ2-7; clone size: once; D gene: -
CDR3 DNA: TGTGCCAGCAGCTTAGTGGGGGCCGAGACCCAGTACTTC; CDR3 protein: CASSLVGAETQYF; V gene: TRBV11-2; J gene: TRBJ2-5; clone size: once; D gene: -
CDR3 DNA: TGTGCCAGCAGAACGGGACAGGCAGCTAACTATGGCTACACCTTC; CDR3 protein: CASRTGQAANYGYTF; V gene: TRBV2; J gene: TRBJ1-2; clone size: few; D gene: TRBD1
CDR3 DNA: TGCGCCAGCAGCTTGGGCCAGGGAAACAATTCACCCCTCCACTTT; CDR3 protein: CASSLGQGNNSPLHF; V gene: TRBV5-1; J gene: TRBJ1-6; clone size: -; D gene: -
CDR3 DNA: TGTGCCAGCGGGACAGCCAGTAATGAGCAGTTCTTC; CDR3 protein: CASGTASNEQFF; V gene: TRBV7-9; J gene: TRBJ2-1; clone size: -; D gene: TRBD1
CDR3 DNA: TGCGCCAGCAGCCCGGAGTTGCCTTCCTACAATGAGCAGTTCTTC; CDR3 protein: CASSPELPSYNEQFF; V gene: TRBV5-1; J gene: TRBJ2-1; clone size: -; D gene: -
CDR3 DNA: TGTGCCAGCAGCTTGTTCGGGGATTTCGGAGAGACCCAGTACTTC; CDR3 protein: CASSLFGDFGETQYF; V gene: TRBV5-5; J gene: TRBJ2-5; clone size: -; D gene: -
CDR3 DNA: TGTGCCAGCAGCTCCGGGACACGAAAGGAGGAGCTGTTTTTT; CDR3 protein: CASSSGTRKEELFF; V gene: TRBV7-9; J gene: TRBJ2-2; clone size: once; D gene: -